This T cell receptor (beta chain) was captured in a study of vaccination and CD4 T cells after COVID-19. Study background: Overlapping spike peptides of SARS-CoV-2, HCoV-NL63, HCoV-OC43 and HCoV-229E were used, and cells were stimulated with them.

As to treatment: 10-day PBMC culture with coronavirus spike peptide pools or control peptides (ViraFEST assay). Cultured CD4+ T-cell DNA underwent Oncomine TCR Beta short-read sequencing. One entry per CDR3 protein, called by TCRdb with MiXCR from the PCR reads. The profile shows thousands of distinct CDR3 sequences, about 49% of them singletons. Comment on this clonotype: The antigen remains undetermined.

The germline V gene has CDR1 MNHEY and CDR2 SMNVEV (reference sequence). This CDR3 contains 15 residues. The ends were cut back, 4 bases at V and 4 bases at J, with 16 bases in the middle. The sample consisted of CD4+ T cells from blood, cultured in vitro. The chain joins TRBV27 to TRBJ1-1; D is unclear. The origin of this receptor is a human donor who had recovered from COVID-19. The CDR3 nucleotides read TGTGCCAGCAGTTCAAGGACCCTGGGGAGCACTGAAGCTTTCTTT. Protein: CASSSRTLGSTEAFF.